This T cell receptor (beta chain) was obtained from a study of control samples from healthy donors and cancer patients. The CDR3 is 16 residues long. CDR1 is KGHSH, CDR2 LQKENI, per germline. V was pared by 1 base and J by 6 bases, with 18 bases between. Sequencing was performed with immunoSEQ multiplex PCR; in TCRdb, only in-frame clones are kept and a portion is missing. The repertoire consists of 120,000 or so clones, with around 89% occurring once and the leading ten covering roughly 4%. The sample taken for sequencing was PBMCs. This chain joins TRBV18 and TRBJ1-2, with TRBD1 as a possible D gene (5 bases). The clonotype originates from a woman aged 55-75 years with lung cancer. The DNA of the CDR3 is TGTGCCAGCTCACCACGGGAGTCCGCGGGGGAGGATGGCTACACCTTC. Translated, it gives CASSPRESAGEDGYTF.